This entry describes one T cell receptor (beta chain). This record comes from a study of shared clonotypes between healthy human individuals. As originally analysed: Filtering differed because ImmunoSEQ produced junction-only sequences that carried no quality scores. Only in-frame clones appear in the TCRdb table, and some are missing; sequencing was by immunoSEQ multiplex PCR. D and trimming come from the DNA, and the V and J calls and clone size come from that table. Among about 1.5 million clones listed, roughly 96% were seen once. The clonotype comes from a young man in good health. The specimen sequenced was naive CD4+ T cells sorted from blood. The subset is: CD45RA+ positively selected.

CDR3 DNA: TGCGCCAGCAGTGGGGCTAGCGGTCAAGAGACCCAGTACTTC. Translation: CASSGASGQETQYF. The chain joins TRBV10-1 to TRBJ2-5, with TRBD2 identical over 7 bases. Germline V gene lookup returns CDR1 WNHNN and CDR2 SYGVQD (reference sequence). This CDR3 contains 14 residues. J was trimmed by 2 bases and V by 4 bases; bases with no gene match: 4.